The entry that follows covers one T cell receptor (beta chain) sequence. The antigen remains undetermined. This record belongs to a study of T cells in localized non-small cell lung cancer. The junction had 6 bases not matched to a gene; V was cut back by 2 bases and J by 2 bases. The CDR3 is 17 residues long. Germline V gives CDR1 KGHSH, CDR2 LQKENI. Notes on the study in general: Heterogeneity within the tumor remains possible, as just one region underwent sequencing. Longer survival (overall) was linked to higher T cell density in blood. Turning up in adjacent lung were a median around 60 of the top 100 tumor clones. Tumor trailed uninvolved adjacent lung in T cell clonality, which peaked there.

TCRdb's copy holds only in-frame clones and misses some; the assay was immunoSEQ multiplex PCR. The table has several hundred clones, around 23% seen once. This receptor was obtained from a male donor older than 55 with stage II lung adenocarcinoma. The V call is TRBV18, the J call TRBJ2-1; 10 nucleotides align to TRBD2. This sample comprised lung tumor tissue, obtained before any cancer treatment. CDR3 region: CASSPFVLAGAYNEQFF. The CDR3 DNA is TGTGCCAGCTCACCATTTGTTCTAGCGGGGGCCTACAATGAGCAGTTCTTC. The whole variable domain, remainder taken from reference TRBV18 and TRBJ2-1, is NAGVMQNPRHLVRRRGQEARLRCSPMKGHSHVYWYRQLPEEGLKFMVYLQKENIIDESGMPKERFSAEFPKEGPSILRIQQVVRGDSAAYFCASSPFVLAGAYNEQFFGPGTRLTVL.